This T cell receptor beta chain was identified during a study of OX40 agonist ivuxolimab in advanced cancers. Study-wide context: Melanoma, hepatocellular carcinoma, head and neck or renal cell cancer occurred in dose-escalation patients.

Repertoires were generated with immunoSEQ multiplex PCR, while TCRdb's copy carries only in-frame clones and drops some. The sample consists of roughly 69,000 clones, under 95% of them appearing once. Unmatched junction bases numbered 3, after V lost 4 bases and J lost 0 bases. This CDR3 contains 14 residues. Germline CDR1 is SGHNT and CDR2 is YYREEE (reference sequence). This TCR derives from an adult with an advanced solid tumor such as melanoma, head and neck, liver or kidney cancer. The specimen comprised CD4+ or CD8+ T cells sorted from blood, sampled in a trial of the OX40 agonist ivuxolimab. V usage is TRBV5-4 and J usage is TRBJ1-2, with 7 bases lining up with TRBD1. The CDR3 loop is CASSAGTANYGYTF. In DNA form, the CDR3 reads TGTGCCAGCAGCGCCGGGACAGCTAACTATGGCTACACCTTC.